The 12 T cell receptor beta chains given below trace back to one sample, sequenced in a study of blood T cell repertoires in COVID-19 (dated by TCRdb to 2018 to 2021). The library was made by the immunoSEQ multiplex PCR assay. TCRdb's version of the immuneACCESS table is confined to in-frame rearrangements and falls short of the full clone set. An unresolved V gene accounts for under half of the shortfall where checked; the remainder is of unknown origin. Present in this sample are 110,000 to 150,000 clones, 60% to 80% of which were seen just once. Over 8.5% of the sample comes from the top ten. Material for sequencing was peripheral blood. The receptors here all came from a man aged 45-60 years with active or convalescent COVID-19.

The chain carries TRBV5-1 and TRBJ2-3; D remains ambiguous. CDR1 and CDR2 from the germline V gene are SGHRS and YFSETQ. V lost 4 bases and J lost 3, with 12 bases in between. The CDR3 is 14 amino acids. The CDR3 loop reads CASSPGPETDTQYF. The CDR3 DNA follows: TGCGCCAGCAGCCCGGGTCCGGAGACAGATACGCAGTATTTT.

This rearrangement joins TRBV28 to TRBJ2-4; weak D call: TRBD2 (6 bases). The CDR3 consists of 15 residues. Germline CDR1 is MDHEN and CDR2 is SYDVKM. V gave up 4 bases and J gave up 0 bases, with 10 bases separating them. CDR3 in amino acids: CASSSPGLAKNIQYF. CDR3 coding DNA: TGTGCCAGCAGTTCTCCGGGACTAGCCAAAAACATTCAGTACTTC.

This clone was observed a single time. V usage is TRBV6-4 and J usage is TRBJ2-3, with 9 bases lining up with TRBD1. J was trimmed by 3 bases and V by 8 bases; bases with no gene match: 3. Germline loops: CDR1 MRHNA, CDR2 SNTAGT. This CDR3 comprises 13 residues. CDR3 sequence (DNA): TGTGCCAGCTCCGGACAGGGGACAGATACGCAGTATTTT. Amino acids: CASSGQGTDTQYF.

This chain connects TRBV9 to TRBJ2-3, with a possible D match to TRBD1 (5 bases). CDR3 size: 15 residues. CDR1 and CDR2 from the germline V gene are SGDLS and YYNGEE. V lost 3 bases to trimming and J lost 2 bases, with 13 bases between them. DNA of the CDR3: TGTGCCAGCAGCGAGCGACAGTCCTACACAGATACGCAGTATTTT. Translated: CASSERQSYTDTQYF.

This rearrangement joins TRBV4-2 to TRBJ2-5; tentative D call: TRBD1 (6 bases). The CDR3 sequence is 16 residues long. Germline V gene data show CDR1 as LGHNA and CDR2 as YNFKEQ. V gave up 0 bases and J gave up 2 bases, with 13 bases separating them. CDR3 coding DNA: TGTGCCAGCAGCCAAGAGATTACAGGGAGTCAAGAGACCCAGTACTTC. Translating it yields CASSQEITGSQETQYF.

The J gene is TRBJ1-2, the V gene TRBV5-1; 8 nucleotides agree with TRBD1. CDR3 length equals 14 residues. After removal of 2 bases from V and 4 bases from J, the junction contained 4 bases not matched to a gene. Germline V gene data show CDR1 as SGHRS and CDR2 as YFSETQ. The CDR3 region is CASSFGQGVYGYTF. In DNA form, the CDR3 reads TGCGCCAGCAGCTTTGGACAGGGAGTCTATGGCTACACCTTC.

This chain connects TRBV29-1 to TRBJ1-2, with TRBD1 matching 8 bases. The V gene end was trimmed by 5 bases and the J gene end by 6 bases; junction bases not matched to a gene: 11. Germline V lookup: CDR1 SQVTM, CDR2 ANQGSEA. This CDR3 contains 14 residues. The CDR3 nucleotides read TGCAGCGTTCTCCCCTCAGGGGGCGGGAATGGCTACACCTTC. Protein product: CSVLPSGGGNGYTF.

This clone showed up just a few times. V gene TRBV24-1 combines with J gene TRBJ2-1; 7 bases line up with TRBD2. This CDR3 is 16 amino acids long. Germline V gene sequence: CDR1 KGHDR, CDR2 SFDVKD. V shed 6 bases, J shed 6 bases, and the junction held 13 bases outside the gene matches. The CDR3 spells CATSHQGSSGLNEQFF. The CDR3 region has the DNA TGTGCCACCAGTCACCAAGGGTCTAGCGGTCTCAATGAGCAGTTCTTC.

This sequence joins TRBV27 and TRBJ2-7, with 8 bases fitting TRBD1. V trimming: 5 bases; J trimming: 5 bases; junction bases outside the gene matches: 2. In germline, CDR1 is MNHEY, CDR2 SMNVEV (reference sequence). The CDR3 has 12 amino acids. The CDR3 sequence is CASSLQGDEQYF. The CDR3 nucleotides are TGTGCCAGCAGTCTACAGGGGGACGAGCAGTACTTC.

This clone was picked up one time. The genes are TRBV6-5 and TRBJ1-5, with 12 positions matching TRBD1. Germline assignment: CDR1 MNHEY and CDR2 SVGAGI. The CDR3 contains 15 residues. V lost 10 bases to trimming and J lost 7 bases; unmatched junction nucleotides: 11. The CDR3 coding sequence is TGTGCCACCGCGGCGGGACAGGGGGCGCGGCAGCCCCAGCATTTT. Translated, it gives CATAAGQGARQPQHF.

The genes are TRBV19 and TRBJ2-2, with 8 bases matching TRBD2. The V gene end was trimmed by 6 bases and the J gene end by 10 bases; junction bases not matched to a gene: 16. In germline, CDR1 is LNHDA, CDR2 SQIVND (reference sequence). This CDR3 contains 16 residues. CDR3 sequence reads: CASSPASGWGGLELFF. CDR3 bases: TGTGCCAGTAGCCCGGCTAGCGGGTGGGGCGGTCTGGAGCTGTTTTTT.

V and J are TRBV28 and TRBJ2-7; 8 bases are a match to TRBD1. The V and J ends lost 3 bases and 2 bases, in that order; junction bases with no gene match: 6. Germline lookup yields CDR1 MDHEN and CDR2 SYDVKM. The CDR3 spans 15 residues. The CDR3 DNA reads TGTGCCAGCAGTTTGATACAGGGGGGAGCCTACGAGCAGTACTTC. Its protein product is CASSLIQGGAYEQYF. The complete variable domain, with remaining parts taken from reference TRBV28 and TRBJ2-7, reads DVKVTQSSRYLVKRTGEKVFLECVQDMDHENMFWYRQDPGLGLRLIYFSYDVKMKEKGDIPEGYSVSREKKERFSLILESASTNQTSMYLCASSLIQGGAYEQYFGPGTRLTVT.